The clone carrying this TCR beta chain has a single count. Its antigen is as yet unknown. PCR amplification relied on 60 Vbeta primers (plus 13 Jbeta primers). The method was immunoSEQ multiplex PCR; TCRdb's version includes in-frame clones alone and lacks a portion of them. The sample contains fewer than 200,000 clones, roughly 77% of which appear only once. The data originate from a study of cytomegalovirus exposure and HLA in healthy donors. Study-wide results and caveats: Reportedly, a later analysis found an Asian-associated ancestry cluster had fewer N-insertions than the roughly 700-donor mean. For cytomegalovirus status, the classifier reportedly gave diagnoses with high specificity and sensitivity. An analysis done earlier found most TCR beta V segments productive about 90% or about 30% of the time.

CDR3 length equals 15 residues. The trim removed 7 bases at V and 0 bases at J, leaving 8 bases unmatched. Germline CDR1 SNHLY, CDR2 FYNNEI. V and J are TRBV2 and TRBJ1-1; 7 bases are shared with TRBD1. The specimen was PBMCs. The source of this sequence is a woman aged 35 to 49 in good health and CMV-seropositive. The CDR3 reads CASTGTANMNTEAFF. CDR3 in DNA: TGTGCCAGCACTGGGACAGCGAACATGAACACTGAAGCTTTCTTT.